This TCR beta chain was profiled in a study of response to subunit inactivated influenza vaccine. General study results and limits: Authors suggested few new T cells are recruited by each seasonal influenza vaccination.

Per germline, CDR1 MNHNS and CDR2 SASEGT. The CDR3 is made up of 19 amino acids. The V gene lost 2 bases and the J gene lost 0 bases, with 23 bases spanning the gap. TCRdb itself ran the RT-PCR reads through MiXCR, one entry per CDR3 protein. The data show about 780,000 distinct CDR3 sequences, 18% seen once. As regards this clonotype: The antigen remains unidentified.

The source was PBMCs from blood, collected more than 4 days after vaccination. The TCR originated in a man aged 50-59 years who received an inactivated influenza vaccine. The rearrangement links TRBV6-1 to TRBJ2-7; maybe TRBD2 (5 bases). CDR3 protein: CASSERRSRSAGNSYEQYF. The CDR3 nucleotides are TGTGCCAGCAGTGAAAGGCGATCCAGGTCGGCCGGGAACTCCTACGAGCAGTACTTC.